This T cell receptor beta chain appears in the sequencing data of a study of cytomegalovirus exposure and HLA in healthy donors. Findings of the study overall: In vitro experiments confirmed that a few CMV-associated chains were specific for CMV antigens. Altogether, some 170 TCR beta chains were recorded as cytomegalovirus-associated. In a later analysis, a missense DCLRE1C variant was linked to TCR beta V- and J-gene trimming. Indistinguishable V segments, including TRBV6-2 and TRBV6-3, were excluded.

PCR amplification relied on 60 Vbeta primers (plus 13 Jbeta primers). Sequenced by immunoSEQ multiplex PCR; TCRdb stores in-frame clones only, minus some. The sample includes approximately 200,000 clones, 79% seen only once; the top ten take approximately 4.4%. The ends lost 4 bases at V and 7 bases at J; junction bases unmatched: 7. Germline CDR1 LNHNV, CDR2 YYDKDF (reference sequence). The CDR3 spans 13 residues. Regarding this clone: The antigen remains undetermined.

Sequenced material: PBMCs. The sequence derives from a woman in her 30s in good health and CMV-seropositive. The chain combines TRBV15 with TRBJ2-7; 7 bases map to TRBD1. The DNA of the CDR3 is TGTGCCACCAGCAATCACAGGGGTGGGGAGCAGTACTTC. Translated: CATSNHRGGEQYF.